This entry is about one T cell receptor (beta chain). Antigen unknown. From germline, CDR1 is SEHNR and CDR2 FQNEAQ (reference sequence). There are 14 residues in the CDR3. The ends were cut back, 4 bases at V and 9 bases at J, with 18 bases in the middle. The entry originates in a study of T cell responses to AZD1222 COVID-19 vaccine. General observations from the study: In the spike-specific TCR repertoire, nearly half reportedly target unmutated variant regions.

Libraries were prepared by immunoSEQ multiplex PCR; TCRdb keeps only in-frame clonotypes and omits some of them. The table lists about 210,000 clones, around 94% of them singletons, with around 1.8% in the top ten. J is TRBJ1-2 and V is TRBV7-9; TRBD1 might be the D (5 bases). This clonotype originated in an adult who received the MenACWY meningococcal vaccine as a control. The sample in question was peripheral blood, obtained 28 days after the second dose of the MenACWY control vaccine. This CDR3 reads CASSSNVGGVSYTF. The CDR3 nucleotides read TGTGCCAGCAGCTCCAATGTGGGGGGAGTGAGCTACACCTTC.